The 32 T cell receptor beta chains given below trace back to one sample, sequenced in a study of blood T cells in healthy people across ages. Next came a second PCR, run for about 7 to 12 cycles, which used a sample-barcoded 5' primer along with a J-beta primer mix. One entry per CDR3 protein, called by TCRdb with MiXCR from the 5' RACE reads. The sample holds roughly 1.7 million distinct CDR3 sequences, around 35% seen once. The sequencing input was blood. Receptor source: a woman in her 30s in good health.

This clonotype has more than one count but fewer than ten. The chain uses TRBV11-2 and TRBJ2-3; 10 nucleotides line up with TRBD2. J was trimmed by 2 bases and V by 4 bases; bases with no gene match: 9. Germline V gene lookup returns CDR1 SGHAT and CDR2 FQNNGV. The CDR3 covers 17 residues. The CDR3 DNA reads as TGTGCCAGCAGCTCAAGGGGAGCGGGAGGGATCACAGATACGCAGTATTTT. This codes for CASSSRGAGGITDTQYF.

The chain uses TRBV28 and TRBJ2-1, with D perhaps matching TRBD1 (7 bases). Trimming took off 5 bases at V and 7 bases at J, with 18 bases between the two ends. The CDR3 is made up of 15 amino acids. Germline CDR1 and CDR2: MDHEN and SYDVKM. This CDR3 is CASSIFPGGGNEQFF. CDR3 bases: TGTGCCAGCAGTATATTTCCAGGGGGAGGAAATGAGCAGTTCTTC.

V and J are TRBV6-5 and TRBJ1-2; D remains ambiguous. Germline CDR1 MNHEY, CDR2 SVGAGI. V was shortened by 4 bases and J by 3 bases, with 15 bases between the two germline ends. The CDR3 contains 15 residues. DNA of the CDR3: TGTGCCAGCAGTTCCAACCCGAGGACGGACTATGGCTACACCTTC. Translating it yields CASSSNPRTDYGYTF.

The chain has TRBV30 and TRBJ1-5; D might be TRBD1 (6 bases). The CDR3 is 12 amino acids. V was shortened by 2 bases and J by 7 bases, with 9 bases between the two germline ends. Germline values: CDR1 GTSNPN, CDR2 SVGIG (reference sequence). The CDR3 DNA is TGTGCCTGGAGTACAGGGAAACAGCCCCAGCATTTT. Translated: CAWSTGKQPQHF.

This clonotype came up many times. The rearrangement joins TRBV7-9 to TRBJ2-1; 8 bases fit TRBD1. The germline V gene encodes CDR1 SEHNR and CDR2 FQNEAQ (reference sequence). The CDR3 has 14 amino acids. J lost 7 bases, V lost 1 base, and 3 bases had no gene match. The CDR3 bases are TGTGCCAGCAGCTTAGAGGACAGGGCTAATGAGCAGTTCTTC. Translating it yields CASSLEDRANEQFF.

As regards this clonotype: At one boundary the junction diverges from the germline segment, which might be a read error. The chain uses TRBV27 and TRBJ1-2; a weak D match, TRBD1 (5 bases). The germline gives CDR1 MNHEY, CDR2 SMNVEV (reference sequence). The CDR3 is 15 amino acids. DNA of the CDR3: TGTGCCAGCAGTCTATCTCCGACAGCTCACTATGGCTACACCTTC. Amino acids: CASSLSPTAHYGYTF.

V and J are TRBV10-3 and TRBJ1-2, with TRBD1 identical over 8 bases. Germline assignment: CDR1 ENHRY and CDR2 SYGVKD. Germline trimming cut 2 bases from V and 1 base from J; bases unmatched to any gene: 3. This CDR3 is built from 15 residues. The CDR3 spells CAISEGTGGNYGYTF. The CDR3, as DNA: TGTGCCATCAGTGAGGGGACAGGAGGTAACTATGGCTACACCTTC.

The chain couples TRBV28 to TRBJ2-7, with D possibly called TRBD1 or TRBD2 (5 bases each). Trimming removed 5 bases from V and 3 bases from J, with 20 bases in between. The CDR3 consists of 16 residues. Germline V lookup: CDR1 MDHEN, CDR2 SYDVKM. In DNA form, the CDR3 reads TGTGCCAGCAGTCCATCTTCGAGGGGCAACCTCTACGAGCAGTACTTC. Protein product: CASSPSSRGNLYEQYF.

As for this clonotype: With a much larger clone just one base away, this may be a read error. The rearrangement joins TRBV29-1 to TRBJ2-5; D is perhaps TRBD2 (5 bases). The V end lost 2 bases, the J end lost 11 bases, and 15 bases lay between the germline ends. The CDR3 spans 12 residues. From germline, CDR1 is SQVTM and CDR2 ANQGSEA. The CDR3 nucleotides read TGCAGCGTTGAAAGTCTAGCCTCCGGGCAGTACTTC. Its translation is CSVESLASGQYF. Full variable domain (missing parts from reference TRBV29-1 and TRBJ2-5): SAVISQKPSRDICQRGTSLTIQCQVDSQVTMMFWYRQQPGQSLTLIATANQGSEATYESGFVIDKFPISRPNLTFSTLTVSNMSPEDSSIYLCSVESLASGQYFGPGTRLLVL.

V is TRBV24-1 and J is TRBJ2-3; no clear D gene. Trimming cost V 5 bases and J 5 bases, with 4 bases left between them. CDR1 is KGHDR, CDR2 SFDVKD, per germline. This CDR3 has 11 amino acids. The chain's CDR3 is CATSAGDTQYF. The CDR3 nucleotides are TGTGCCACCAGTGCAGGAGATACGCAGTATTTT.

This chain joins TRBV7-7 and TRBJ2-5, with D possibly TRBD1 on 5 matching bases. Per germline, CDR1 SSHAT and CDR2 FNYEAQ (reference sequence). The CDR3 loop spans 18 amino acids. V lost 5 bases to trimming and J lost 5 bases, with 27 bases between them. In nucleotides, the CDR3 is TGTGCCAGCAGCCGATCATTGAAGGGCAGGGCCGTGCTGGAGACCCAGTACTTC. Translating it yields CASSRSLKGRAVLETQYF.

The chain links TRBV27 to TRBJ1-2; D may be TRBD1 (6 bases). There are 15 residues in the CDR3. The V end lost 6 bases, the J end lost 5 bases, and 19 bases lay between the germline ends. Germline V gene lookup returns CDR1 MNHEY and CDR2 SMNVEV (reference sequence). CDR3 amino acids: CASSPSHGTLYGYTF. CDR3 nucleotide sequence: TGTGCCAGCAGCCCATCACATGGGACACTTTATGGCTACACCTTC.

The table lists this clonotype with a few counts. This chain joins TRBV4-2 and TRBJ2-5; D unclear. CDR1 LGHNA and CDR2 YNFKEQ come from the germline V gene. The CDR3 is 12 amino acids. V was trimmed by 4 bases and J by 5 bases, leaving 8 bases between them. The CDR3 reads CASSPDLETQYF. CDR3 in DNA: TGTGCCAGCAGCCCCGATCTCGAGACCCAGTACTTC.

This clonotype was seen more than once but under ten times. The chain carries TRBV10-2 and TRBJ2-5; D uncertain. The V and J ends lost 9 bases and 1 base respectively, with 9 bases between them. Germline values: CDR1 WSHSY, CDR2 SAAADI. The CDR3 is 12 residues long. The CDR3 protein is CASAVTQETQYF. In DNA, the CDR3 is TGCGCCAGTGCAGTGACCCAAGAGACCCAGTACTTC.

V is TRBV12-3 or TRBV12-4 and J is TRBJ2-5; D is possibly TRBD1 (5 bases). V lost 10 bases and J 2 bases, leaving 11 bases between the germline ends. The CDR3 runs 12 residues. The CDR3 DNA is TGTGCCACCAATCGACAGCAAGAGACCCAGTACTTC. It specifies CATNRQQETQYF.

A few counts support this clonotype. The chain couples TRBV7-2 to TRBJ2-1, with no clear D. The ends were cut back, 4 bases at V and 0 bases at J, with 10 bases in the middle. The V gene's germline CDR1 is SGHTA and CDR2 FQGNSA. The CDR3 runs 15 residues. CDR3 DNA: TGTGCCAGCAGCTCCTCCCGCTACTCCTACAATGAGCAGTTCTTC. Translating gives CASSSSRYSYNEQFF. Supplemented by reference TRBV7-2 and TRBJ2-1, the full variable domain reads GAGVSQSPSNKVTEKGKDVELRCDPISGHTALYWYRQSLGQGLEFLIYFQGNSAPDKSGLPSDRFSAERTGGSVSTLTIQRTQQEDSAVYLCASSSSRYSYNEQFFGPGTRLTVL.

This clonotype was counted only a few times. The V gene is TRBV7-2, the J gene TRBJ2-7; 8 nucleotides agree with TRBD1. V shed 8 bases, J shed 4 bases, and the junction held 7 bases outside the gene matches. The CDR3 is 13 amino acids. CDR1 is SGHTA and CDR2 is FQGNSA in the germline V gene. The CDR3 coding sequence is TGTGCCAGCGGAGAACAGGGGGTGTACGAGCAGTACTTC. It encodes CASGEQGVYEQYF.

This clonotype showed up just a few times. The chain recombines TRBV28 with TRBJ2-7, with unresolved D. This CDR3 region has 15 residues. The germline V gene encodes CDR1 MDHEN and CDR2 SYDVKM. V lost 5 bases and J lost 3, with 17 bases in between. The CDR3 DNA follows: TGTGCCAGCAGTCCTCCCTCGGGTCTAAACTACGAGCAGTACTTC. It yields the protein CASSPPSGLNYEQYF.

This clonotype was counted at least ten times. The chain couples TRBV9 to TRBJ1-2; D uncertain. This CDR3 comprises 11 residues. V dropped 3 bases and J dropped 8 bases, with 8 bases sitting between them. Germline CDR1 and CDR2: SGDLS and YYNGEE. The CDR3 reads CASSGREGYTF. DNA for the CDR3: TGTGCCAGCAGCGGTAGGGAAGGCTACACCTTC.

The V gene is TRBV7-9, the J gene TRBJ2-1; 12 bases are a match to TRBD2. The CDR3 extends over 16 amino acids. Germline V gene data show CDR1 as SEHNR and CDR2 as FQNEAQ (reference sequence). The CDR3 is CAADGLAGGPWNEQFF. The CDR3 DNA reads TGTGCAGCCGATGGGCTAGCGGGGGGGCCGTGGAATGAGCAGTTCTTC.

CDR3 bases: TGTGCCAGCAGCGGCGGGGACATCGGCAGGCCCCAGCATTTT. It translates to CASSGGDIGRPQHF. This sequence joins TRBV6-1 and TRBJ1-5; D possibly corresponds to TRBD1 (6 bases). The germline V and J ends were trimmed by 6 bases and 9 bases, with 18 bases remaining between them. CDR1 and CDR2 (germline): MNHNS, SASEGT. This CDR3 contains 14 residues.

V and J are TRBV6-1 and TRBJ2-1; D call uncertain. Germline CDR1 is MNHNS and CDR2 is SASEGT. CDR3 length: 9 residues. V was clipped by 4 bases and J by 9 bases, with 1 base between them. CDR3 loop: CASSGEQFF. The DNA of the CDR3 is TGTGCCAGCAGTGGTGAGCAGTTCTTC.

V gene TRBV29-1 combines with J gene TRBJ2-1; 7 nucleotides align to TRBD1. The CDR3 loop spans 14 amino acids. Trimming at V came to 4 bases and at J to 4 bases, leaving 7 bases not matched to a gene. Germline V gene lookup returns CDR1 SQVTM and CDR2 ANQGSEA. DNA for the CDR3: TGCAGCGTTGGGGGGCCAGGGGGTTACAATGAGCAGTTCTTC. Translating it yields CSVGGPGGYNEQFF.

Comments on this clonotype: One base away lies a much larger clone, so this may be a sequencing read error. V is TRBV10-3 and J is TRBJ2-1; perhaps TRBD1 as D (6 bases). Germline CDR1 ENHRY, CDR2 SYGVKD. The CDR3 spans 17 residues. The CDR3 sequence is CAIGESMKDSRDNEQFF. CDR3 nucleotides: TGTGCCATCGGTGAGTCGATGAAGGACAGTAGAGACAATGAGCAGTTCTTC.

Only one count was recorded for this clonotype. One junction end disagrees with the germline gene, perhaps due to a read error. The DNA of the CDR3 is TGTGCCGGCAGTTTAAGAATAGGGCGGGGTCGCGAGCAGTACTTC. Translation: CAGSLRIGRGREQYF. The rearrangement joins TRBV27 to TRBJ2-7, with a weak D call TRBD2 (6 bases). The CDR3 extends over 15 amino acids. Germline CDR1 and CDR2: MNHEY and SMNVEV (reference sequence).

The chain links TRBV15 to TRBJ2-1; 8 bases align to TRBD2. Looked up from germline, CDR1 is LNHNV and CDR2 is YYDKDF (reference sequence). The V and J ends lost 7 bases and 4 bases, in that order; junction bases with no gene match: 6. The CDR3 is made up of 14 amino acids. The CDR3 spells CATTPGLGYNEQFF. The CDR3 DNA is TGTGCCACCACCCCGGGACTAGGATACAATGAGCAGTTCTTC.

This clonotype came up many times. The chain links TRBV29-1 to TRBJ1-2, with D possibly being TRBD1 (6 bases). Germline CDR1 reads SQVTM; CDR2 reads ANQGSEA. V was clipped by 6 bases and J by 8 bases, with 22 bases between them. The CDR3 is made up of 14 amino acids. The CDR3 is CSVEKKGDSPGYTF. Here the CDR3 DNA reads TGCAGCGTGGAGAAGAAGGGGGACTCCCCGGGCTACACCTTC.

This clonotype was observed once. An end of the junction does not agree with germline; a read error may underlie this. This rearrangement joins TRBV12-3 or TRBV12-4 to TRBJ2-3; TRBD2 matches 10 bases. This CDR3 spans 16 amino acids. CDR3 coding DNA: TGTGCCAGCAGTTTCGATTCTAGCGGGAGCACAGATGCGCAGTATTTT. It codes for CASSFDSSGSTDAQYF.

This clonotype was counted at least ten times. The chain is built from TRBV7-9 and TRBJ1-1; 12 nucleotides line up with TRBD1. There are 17 residues in the CDR3. V lost 5 bases, J lost 4 bases, and 11 bases stayed unmatched. From germline, CDR1 is SEHNR and CDR2 FQNEAQ (reference sequence). In nucleotides, the CDR3 is TGTGCCAGCAGCCCCAGGAATCCGGGACAGGGGGCCACTGAAGCTTTCTTT. As protein: CASSPRNPGQGATEAFF.

The sample holds many counts of this clonotype. The chain uses TRBV4-2 and TRBJ2-1; D could derive from TRBD1 or TRBD2 (5 bases each). The CDR3 covers 14 residues. Trimming removed 2 bases at V and 7 bases at J, with 12 bases between. From germline, CDR1 is LGHNA and CDR2 YNFKEQ. The CDR3 protein is CASSQSGARNEQFF. In DNA, the CDR3 is TGTGCCAGCAGCCAATCCGGGGCGAGGAATGAGCAGTTCTTC.

The gene calls are TRBV5-1 and TRBJ1-1; D is uncertain. Trimming left V 5 bases short and J 0 bases short, with 20 bases between. CDR3 size: 17 residues. Germline values: CDR1 SGHRS, CDR2 YFSETQ. CDR3 in amino acids: CASRLRIGKGMNTEAFF. CDR3 coding DNA: TGCGCCAGCAGATTGAGGATTGGGAAAGGGATGAACACTGAAGCTTTCTTT.

This clonotype was observed at least ten times. The rearrangement uses TRBV4-1 and TRBJ2-7; D might be TRBD2 (5 bases). Trimming took 3 bases from V and 4 from J, leaving 16 bases between them. Germline assignment: CDR1 MGHRA and CDR2 YSYEKL. The CDR3 extends over 15 amino acids. The CDR3 DNA reads as TGCGCCAGCAGCCAGGGGTACGCCAAGCGGTACGAGCAGTACTTC. It encodes CASSQGYAKRYEQYF.